This TCR beta chain was captured in a study of cytomegalovirus exposure and HLA in healthy donors. Study-level points and caveats: Subsequent analysis revealed that first-cohort TCR clusters tended to co-occur in the 90 to 150 validation repertoires. Rarity marked most TCR sequences, yet some public TCRs occurred in many donors.

This CDR3 contains 15 residues. J lost 5 bases, V lost 4 bases, and 7 bases had no gene match. CDR1 and CDR2 (germline): SGHRS, YFSETQ. Clones were sequenced by immunoSEQ multiplex PCR, and TCRdb holds only the in-frame ones, with some missing. The sample yields about 130,000 clones, approximately 82% seen once. Worth noting for this clone: The target antigen is unknown.

The sequence came from a man aged 25-45 years in good health and CMV-seropositive. The sample taken for sequencing was PBMCs. This chain connects TRBV5-1 to TRBJ2-3; 10 bases fit TRBD1. The CDR3 DNA sequence: TGCGCCAGCAGCCCCGGACAGGGGGATATAGATACGCAGTATTTT. Amino acid sequence: CASSPGQGDIDTQYF.